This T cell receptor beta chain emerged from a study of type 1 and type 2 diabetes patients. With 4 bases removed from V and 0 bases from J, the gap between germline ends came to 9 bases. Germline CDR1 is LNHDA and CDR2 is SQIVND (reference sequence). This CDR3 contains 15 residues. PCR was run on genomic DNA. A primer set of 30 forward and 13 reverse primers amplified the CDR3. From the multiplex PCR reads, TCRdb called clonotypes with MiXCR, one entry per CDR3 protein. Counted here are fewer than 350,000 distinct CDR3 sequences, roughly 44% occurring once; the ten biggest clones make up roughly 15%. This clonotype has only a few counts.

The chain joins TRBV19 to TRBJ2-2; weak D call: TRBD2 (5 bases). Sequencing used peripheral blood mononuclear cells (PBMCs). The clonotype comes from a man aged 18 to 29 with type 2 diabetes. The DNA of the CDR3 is TGTGCCAGTAGTACCGGAGGTTCGAACACCGGGGAGCTGTTTTTT. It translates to CASSTGGSNTGELFF. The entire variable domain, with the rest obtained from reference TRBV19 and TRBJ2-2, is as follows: DGGITQSPKYLFRKEGQNVTLSCEQNLNHDAMYWYRQDPGQGLRLIYYSQIVNDFQKGDIAEGYSVSREKKESFPLTVTSAQKNPTAFYLCASSTGGSNTGELFFGEGSRLTVL.